These 20 T cell receptor beta chains share one sample of origin, sequenced in a study of identical twins. TCRdb called the 5' RACE reads again in MiXCR, with one record for every CDR3 protein. This table holds about 340,000 distinct CDR3 sequences, about 12% found once. The same data also went into a second study, on yellow fever vaccine responses in identical twins.

What was sequenced was CD8+ T cells sorted from blood. All receptors come from a woman in her late teens or twenties in good health.

This clonotype was found many times. The chain carries TRBV12-3 or TRBV12-4 and TRBJ2-1; no clear D. This CDR3 is 13 amino acids long. V lost 8 bases, J lost 3 bases, and 11 bases lay in between. In nucleotides, the CDR3 is TGTGCCAGCGGCCCCACCGGCTACAATGAGCAGTTCTTC. Its protein product is CASGPTGYNEQFF.

There are many counts of this clonotype. The chain employs TRBV5-1 and TRBJ2-3; D uncertain. V shed 0 bases and J shed 2 bases, with 10 bases lying between them. Per the germline V gene, CDR1 is SGHRS and CDR2 is YFSETQ. This CDR3 contains 15 residues. The CDR3 region is CASSLVLAYTDTQYF. DNA for the CDR3: TGCGCCAGCAGCTTGGTATTAGCCTACACAGATACGCAGTATTTT.

V gene TRBV28 combines with J gene TRBJ1-6, with D hard to call. V was trimmed by 5 bases and J by 11 bases, leaving 13 bases between them. Germline CDR1 is MDHEN and CDR2 is SYDVKM. The CDR3 spans 13 residues. The chain's CDR3 is CASSQLTGTPLHF. In nucleotides, the CDR3 is TGTGCCAGCAGTCAACTGACGGGGACACCCCTCCACTTT. Full variable domain (remainder filled in from reference TRBV28 and TRBJ1-6): DVKVTQSSRYLVKRTGEKVFLECVQDMDHENMFWYRQDPGLGLRLIYFSYDVKMKEKGDIPEGYSVSREKKERFSLILESASTNQTSMYLCASSQLTGTPLHFGNGTRLTVT.

In nucleotides, the CDR3 is TGCGCCAGCAGACAGACGGTAGCGGAAAACACCGGGGAGCTGTTTTTT. It specifies CASRQTVAENTGELFF. The chain recombines TRBV23-1 with TRBJ2-2; D might be TRBD2 (6 bases). TRBV23-1 counts as an open reading frame of uncertain function. V was shortened by 6 bases and J by 2 bases, with 16 bases between the two germline ends. The CDR3 has 16 residues.

The rearrangement joins TRBV7-9 to TRBJ1-1; perhaps TRBD1 as D (6 bases). Trimming took 4 bases from V and 10 from J, leaving 13 bases between them. This CDR3 has 12 residues. Looked up from germline, CDR1 is SEHNR and CDR2 is FQNEAQ (reference sequence). CDR3 bases: TGTGCCAGCAGCTCAGACAGGCCCGGAGCTTTCTTT. Its translation is CASSSDRPGAFF.

In this sample, this clonotype turned up a few times. The chain employs TRBV28 and TRBJ1-5, with 9 bases that match TRBD1. Per germline, CDR1 MDHEN and CDR2 SYDVKM. J lost 6 bases, V lost 7 bases, and 4 bases had no gene match. This CDR3 contains 13 residues. CDR3: CASTEQGAQPQHF. CDR3 sequence (DNA): TGTGCCAGCACCGAACAGGGGGCTCAGCCCCAGCATTTT.

In this sample, this clonotype turned up once. This sequence joins TRBV27 and TRBJ2-1; 8 bases align to TRBD2. The CDR3 extends over 15 amino acids. Germline V gives CDR1 MNHEY, CDR2 SMNVEV (reference sequence). The V and J ends lost 2 bases and 7 bases, in that order; junction bases with no gene match: 7. For the CDR3, the DNA is TGTGCCAGCAGTTTACAGCGGGGGAGGAGAAATGAGCAGTTCTTC. Encoded protein: CASSLQRGRRNEQFF.

This clonotype was seen many times. This rearrangement joins TRBV5-1 to TRBJ2-1; no clear D. V was clipped by 0 bases and J by 11 bases, with 12 bases between them. This CDR3 contains 13 residues. Per germline, CDR1 SGHRS and CDR2 YFSETQ. The CDR3 sequence is CASSLVGEPQQFF. The CDR3 DNA reads TGCGCCAGCAGCTTGGTTGGGGAACCCCAGCAGTTCTTC.

The table lists this clonotype with a few counts. V gene TRBV20-1 combines with J gene TRBJ2-7; tentative D call: TRBD1 (6 bases). Germline-derived CDR1 and CDR2 are DFQATT and SNEGSKA (reference sequence). The CDR3 is 12 residues long. The V end lost 8 bases, the J end lost 3 bases, and 14 bases lay between the germline ends. Here the CDR3 DNA reads TGCAGTACCGGACAGAACAGCTACGAGCAGTACTTC. Protein product: CSTGQNSYEQYF.

This rearrangement joins TRBV20-1 to TRBJ2-1; D is uncertain. Germline assignment: CDR1 DFQATT and CDR2 SNEGSKA (reference sequence). Trimming took 1 base from V and 4 from J, leaving 8 bases between them. CDR3 length: 13 amino acids. As DNA, the CDR3 is TGCAGTGCTAGAGCCAATGATTACAATGAGCAGTTCTTC. Its translation is CSARANDYNEQFF.

The V gene is TRBV20-1, the J gene TRBJ2-7, with 7 nucleotides matching TRBD2. The germline gives CDR1 DFQATT, CDR2 SNEGSKA (reference sequence). The CDR3 loop spans 18 amino acids. J gave up 0 bases and V 3 bases, and 17 bases lay outside the gene matches. DNA for the CDR3: TGCAGTGCTAGGGGCTATTCGTTTGGGGCTAGCGGCTCCTACGAGCAGTACTTC. This gives the protein CSARGYSFGASGSYEQYF.

The chain has TRBV15 and TRBJ2-7; D possibly matches TRBD1 or TRBD2 (5 bases each). V lost 3 bases and J lost 3, with 12 bases in between. The CDR3 runs to 14 residues. CDR1 and CDR2 from the germline V gene are LNHNV and YYDKDF (reference sequence). The CDR3 here is CATSRARGGYEQYF. The CDR3 coding sequence is TGTGCCACCAGCAGGGCGAGGGGCGGCTACGAGCAGTACTTC.

This clonotype showed up just a few times. J is TRBJ2-2 and V is TRBV15, with D unresolved. V lost 0 bases, J lost 6 bases, and 8 bases lay in between. The CDR3 sequence is 14 residues long. The germline V gene encodes CDR1 LNHNV and CDR2 YYDKDF (reference sequence). In DNA, the CDR3 is TGTGCCACCAGCAGAGATCTAGGCGCCGGGGAGCTGTTTTTT. Translating it yields CATSRDLGAGELFF.

This clonotype was found many times. The V gene is TRBV12-3 or TRBV12-4, the J gene TRBJ1-2; D ambiguous. V was pared by 9 bases and J by 5 bases, with 19 bases between. The CDR3 spans 14 residues. DNA of the CDR3: TGTGCCAGTGGTTGGAGGGTTTTAGGGTATGGCTACACCTTC. It codes for CASGWRVLGYGYTF.

The chain has TRBV7-9 and TRBJ2-7, with 8 bases identical to TRBD2. V shed 0 bases, J shed 5 bases, and the junction held 12 bases outside the gene matches. CDR1 SEHNR and CDR2 FQNEAQ come from the germline V gene (reference sequence). The CDR3 totals 17 residues. DNA for the CDR3: TGTGCCAGCAGCTTAGCTTCGTACGGAGGCGGGAGGAACGAGCAGTACTTC. Its protein product is CASSLASYGGGRNEQYF.

CDR3 sequence: CATPSGGSSYNEQFF. The CDR3 nucleotides read TGCGCCACCCCTTCGGGGGGTTCTTCCTACAATGAGCAGTTCTTC. The gene calls are TRBV10-2 and TRBJ2-1, with 7 nucleotides matching TRBD2. The CDR3 spans 15 residues. Germline CDR1 and CDR2: WSHSY and SAAADI. With V trimmed by 10 bases and J by 1 base, 10 bases remained unmatched.

The table lists this clonotype with a few counts. The chain joins TRBV2 to TRBJ1-5; weak D call: TRBD1 (6 bases). Germline loops: CDR1 SNHLY, CDR2 FYNNEI. CDR3 length equals 16 residues. V was trimmed by 0 bases and J by 2 bases, leaving 11 bases between them. The CDR3 DNA follows: TGTGCCAGCAGTGAAGCGCGGGCAGGGGGCAATCAGCCCCAGCATTTT. This gives the protein CASSEARAGGNQPQHF. The full variable domain, in which reference TRBV2 and TRBJ1-5 provide the parts outside the CDR3, is EPEVTQTPSHQVTQMGQEVILRCVPISNHLYFYWYRQILGQKVEFLVSFYNNEISEKSEIFDDQFSVERPDGSNFTLKIRSTKLEDSAMYFCASSEARAGGNQPQHFGDGTRLSIL.

This clonotype was observed a single time. The chain uses TRBV10-3 and TRBJ2-7; 9 nucleotides match TRBD1. The germline gives CDR1 ENHRY, CDR2 SYGVKD. The CDR3 spans 17 residues. The V segment lost 0 bases and the J segment 0 bases; nucleotides outside the gene matches: 6. CDR3 sequence: CAISESSRDRDSYEQYF. In DNA, the CDR3 is TGTGCCATCAGTGAGTCGAGTAGGGACAGGGACTCCTACGAGCAGTACTTC.

CDR3 loop: CASSTGTRDEQFF. The DNA for the CDR3 is TGTGCCAGCAGCACCGGGACGCGCGATGAGCAGTTCTTC. The chain links TRBV7-9 to TRBJ2-1; D is possibly TRBD1 or TRBD2 (5 bases each). CDR3 size: 13 residues. Looked up from germline, CDR1 is SEHNR and CDR2 is FQNEAQ (reference sequence). The V and J ends lost 5 bases and 8 bases respectively, with 13 bases between them. Complete variable domain (other parts from reference TRBV7-9 and TRBJ2-1): DTGVSQNPRHKITKRGQNVTFRCDPISEHNRLYWYRQTLGQGPEFLTYFQNEAQLEKSRLLSDRFSAERPKGSFSTLEIQRTEQGDSAMYLCASSTGTRDEQFFGPGTRLTVL.

This clonotype was recorded a few times. The chain combines TRBV7-8 with TRBJ2-3; TRBD1 aligns across 7 bases. Germline lookup yields CDR1 SGHVS and CDR2 FQNEAQ. Trimming cost V 2 bases and J 2 bases; bases outside gene matches: 7. This CDR3 has 16 amino acids. CDR3 loop: CASSLRRQGPTDTQYF. The CDR3 nucleotides read TGTGCCAGCAGCTTACGCCGACAGGGTCCCACAGATACGCAGTATTTT.